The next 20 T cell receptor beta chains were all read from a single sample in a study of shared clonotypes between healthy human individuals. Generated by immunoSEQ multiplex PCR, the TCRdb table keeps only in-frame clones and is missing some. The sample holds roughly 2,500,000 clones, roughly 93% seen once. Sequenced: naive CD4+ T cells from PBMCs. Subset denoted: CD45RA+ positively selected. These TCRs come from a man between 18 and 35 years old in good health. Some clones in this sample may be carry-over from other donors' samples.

The CDR3 nucleotides read TGTGCCAGCAGCTTTAATCCTAGCGGGAGGGCCGGGGAGACCCAGTACTTC. It specifies CASSFNPSGRAGETQYF. The J gene is TRBJ2-5, the V gene TRBV7-2, with TRBD2 identical over 12 bases. The CDR3 covers 17 residues. V dropped 3 bases and J dropped 5; count of bases not matched to a gene: 10. CDR1 and CDR2 (germline): SGHTA, FQGNSA.

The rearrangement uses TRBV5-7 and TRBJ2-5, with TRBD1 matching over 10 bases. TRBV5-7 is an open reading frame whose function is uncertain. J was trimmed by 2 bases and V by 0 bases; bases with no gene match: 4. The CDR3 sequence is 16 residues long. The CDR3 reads CASSLGGTGDQETQYF. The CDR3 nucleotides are TGTGCCAGCAGCTTGGGGGGGACAGGGGATCAAGAGACCCAGTACTTC.

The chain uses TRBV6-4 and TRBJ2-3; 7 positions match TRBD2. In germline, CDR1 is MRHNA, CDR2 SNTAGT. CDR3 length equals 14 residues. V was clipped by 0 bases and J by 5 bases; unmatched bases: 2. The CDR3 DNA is TGTGCCAGCAGTGACTCGGGCGGGAGAGATACGCAGTATTTT. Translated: CASSDSGGRDTQYF.

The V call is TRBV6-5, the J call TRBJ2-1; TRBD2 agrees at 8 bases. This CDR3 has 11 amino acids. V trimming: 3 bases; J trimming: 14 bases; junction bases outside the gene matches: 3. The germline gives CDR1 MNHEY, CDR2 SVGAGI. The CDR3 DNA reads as TGTGCCAGCAGTTATGGGACTAGGAAGTTCTTC. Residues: CASSYGTRKFF.

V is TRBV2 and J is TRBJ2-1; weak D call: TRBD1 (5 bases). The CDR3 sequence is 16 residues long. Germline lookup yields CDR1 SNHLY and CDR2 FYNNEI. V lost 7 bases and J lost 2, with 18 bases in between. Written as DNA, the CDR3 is TGTGCCAGCACCACTGAAGGGGCGATAACCTACAATGAGCAGTTCTTC. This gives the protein CASTTEGAITYNEQFF.

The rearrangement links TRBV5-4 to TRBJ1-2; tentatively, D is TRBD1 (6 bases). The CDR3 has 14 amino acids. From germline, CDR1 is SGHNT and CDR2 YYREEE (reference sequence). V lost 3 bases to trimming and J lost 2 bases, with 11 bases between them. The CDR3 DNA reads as TGTGCCAGCAGCTCGGGGACACCCAACTATGGCTACACCTTC. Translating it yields CASSSGTPNYGYTF.

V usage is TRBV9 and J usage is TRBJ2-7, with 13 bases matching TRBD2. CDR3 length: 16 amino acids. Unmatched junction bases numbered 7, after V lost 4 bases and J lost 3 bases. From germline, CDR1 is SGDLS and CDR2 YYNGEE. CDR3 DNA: TGTGCCAGCAGCCTGAAAAGGACTAGCGGGAGCTACGAGCAGTACTTC. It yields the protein CASSLKRTSGSYEQYF.

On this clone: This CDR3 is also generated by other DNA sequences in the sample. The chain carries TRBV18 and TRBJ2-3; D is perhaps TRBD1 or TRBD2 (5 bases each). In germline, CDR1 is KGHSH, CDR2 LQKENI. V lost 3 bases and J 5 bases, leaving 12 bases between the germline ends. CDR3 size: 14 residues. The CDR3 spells CASSPGQGVDTQYF. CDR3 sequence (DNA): TGTGCCAGCTCACCGGGGCAGGGAGTAGATACGCAGTATTTT.

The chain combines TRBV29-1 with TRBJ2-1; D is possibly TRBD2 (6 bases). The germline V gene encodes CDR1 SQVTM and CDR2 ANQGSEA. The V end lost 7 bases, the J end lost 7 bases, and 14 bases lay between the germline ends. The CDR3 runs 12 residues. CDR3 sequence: CSGGDWVNEQFF. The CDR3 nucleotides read TGCAGCGGTGGGGACTGGGTAAATGAGCAGTTCTTC.

The CDR3 spells CASSLLGMRNEKLFF. The CDR3, as DNA: TGTGCCAGCAGTTTATTGGGGATGCGCAATGAAAAACTGTTTTTT. The rearrangement joins TRBV28 to TRBJ1-4; D gene uncertain. V was trimmed by 1 base and J by 5 bases, leaving 11 bases between them. The V gene's germline CDR1 is MDHEN and CDR2 SYDVKM. This CDR3 is 15 amino acids long.

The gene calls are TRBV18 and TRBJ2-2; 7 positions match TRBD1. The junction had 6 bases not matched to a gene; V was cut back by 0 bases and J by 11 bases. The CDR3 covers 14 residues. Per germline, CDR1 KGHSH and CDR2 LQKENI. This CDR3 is CASSPPRDSPELFF. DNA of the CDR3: TGTGCCAGCTCACCACCGAGGGACAGCCCTGAGCTGTTTTTT.

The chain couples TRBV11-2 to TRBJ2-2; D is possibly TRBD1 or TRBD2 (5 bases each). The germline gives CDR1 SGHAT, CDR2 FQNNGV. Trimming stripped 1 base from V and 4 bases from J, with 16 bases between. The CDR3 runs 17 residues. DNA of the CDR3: TGTGCCAGCAGCTTAGGGGGACGATTTGGTGGCACCGGGGAGCTGTTTTTT. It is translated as CASSLGGRFGGTGELFF.

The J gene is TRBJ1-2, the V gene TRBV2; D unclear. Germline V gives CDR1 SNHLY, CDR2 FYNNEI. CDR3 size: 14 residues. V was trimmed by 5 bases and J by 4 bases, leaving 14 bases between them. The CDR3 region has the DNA TGTGCCAGCAGTACTCAGGAAACTCCCTATGGCTACACCTTC. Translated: CASSTQETPYGYTF.

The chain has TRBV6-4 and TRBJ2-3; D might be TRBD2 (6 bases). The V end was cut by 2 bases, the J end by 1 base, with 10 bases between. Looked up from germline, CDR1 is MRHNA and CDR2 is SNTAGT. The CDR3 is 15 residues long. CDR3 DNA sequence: TGTGCCAGCAGTGACCGCGGGATCGGCACAGATACGCAGTATTTT. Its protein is CASSDRGIGTDTQYF.

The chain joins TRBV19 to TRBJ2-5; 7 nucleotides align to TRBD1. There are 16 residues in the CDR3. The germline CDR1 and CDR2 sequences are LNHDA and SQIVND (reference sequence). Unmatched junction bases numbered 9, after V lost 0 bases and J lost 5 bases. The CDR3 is CASSIDGAGGRETQYF. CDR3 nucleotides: TGTGCCAGTAGTATAGATGGTGCAGGGGGAAGGGAGACCCAGTACTTC.

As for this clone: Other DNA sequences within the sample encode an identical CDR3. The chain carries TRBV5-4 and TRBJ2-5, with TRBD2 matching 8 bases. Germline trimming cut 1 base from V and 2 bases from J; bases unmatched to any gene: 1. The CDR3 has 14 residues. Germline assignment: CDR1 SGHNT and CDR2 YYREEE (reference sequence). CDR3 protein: CASSLRGGQETQYF. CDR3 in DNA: TGTGCCAGCAGCTTGCGGGGGGGGCAAGAGACCCAGTACTTC.

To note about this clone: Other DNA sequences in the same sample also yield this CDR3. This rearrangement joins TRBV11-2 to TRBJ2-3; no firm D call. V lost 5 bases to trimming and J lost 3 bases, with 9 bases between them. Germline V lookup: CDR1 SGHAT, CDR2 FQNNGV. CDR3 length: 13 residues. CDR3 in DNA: TGTGCCAGCAGCCTCGCCGGGACAGATACGCAGTATTTT. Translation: CASSLAGTDTQYF.

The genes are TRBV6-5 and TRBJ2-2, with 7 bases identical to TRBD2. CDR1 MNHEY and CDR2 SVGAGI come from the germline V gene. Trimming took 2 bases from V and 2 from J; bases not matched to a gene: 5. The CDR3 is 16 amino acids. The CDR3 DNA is TGTGCCAGCAGTTACATGGGAGGGCCAAACACCGGGGAGCTGTTTTTT. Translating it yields CASSYMGGPNTGELFF.

This CDR3 is CASSISTFEREWTGELFF. The CDR3 bases are TGTGCCAGTAGTATTTCTACTTTCGAGCGGGAGTGGACCGGGGAGCTGTTTTTT. The V and J genes are TRBV19 and TRBJ2-2; 8 nucleotides align to TRBD2. The CDR3 is 18 residues long. The J segment lost 5 bases and the V segment lost 3 bases, leaving 14 bases of the junction unmatched. The V gene's germline CDR1 is LNHDA and CDR2 SQIVND (reference sequence).

This CDR3 is CASSLTDIEQYF. CDR3 in DNA: TGTGCCAGCAGTTTAACGGACATCGAGCAGTACTTC. The chain couples TRBV28 to TRBJ2-7; D perhaps matches TRBD1 (5 bases). V lost 2 bases and J 6 bases, leaving 8 bases between the germline ends. The germline CDR1 and CDR2 sequences are MDHEN and SYDVKM. This CDR3 contains 12 residues. The full variable domain, rest sourced from reference TRBV28 and TRBJ2-7, is DVKVTQSSRYLVKRTGEKVFLECVQDMDHENMFWYRQDPGLGLRLIYFSYDVKMKEKGDIPEGYSVSREKKERFSLILESASTNQTSMYLCASSLTDIEQYFGPGTRLTVT.